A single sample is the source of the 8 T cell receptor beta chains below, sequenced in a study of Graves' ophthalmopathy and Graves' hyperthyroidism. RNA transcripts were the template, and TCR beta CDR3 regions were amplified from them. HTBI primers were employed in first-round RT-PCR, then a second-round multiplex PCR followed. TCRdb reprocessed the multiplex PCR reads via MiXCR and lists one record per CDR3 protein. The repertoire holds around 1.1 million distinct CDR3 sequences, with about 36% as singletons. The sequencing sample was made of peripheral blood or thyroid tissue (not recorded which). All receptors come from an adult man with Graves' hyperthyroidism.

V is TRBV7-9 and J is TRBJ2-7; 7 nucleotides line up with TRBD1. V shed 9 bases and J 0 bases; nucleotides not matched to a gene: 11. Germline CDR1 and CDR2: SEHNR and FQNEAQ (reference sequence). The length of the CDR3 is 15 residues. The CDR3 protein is CASRQGQADSYEQYF. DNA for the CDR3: TGTGCCAGTAGGCAAGGACAGGCCGACTCCTACGAGCAGTACTTC.

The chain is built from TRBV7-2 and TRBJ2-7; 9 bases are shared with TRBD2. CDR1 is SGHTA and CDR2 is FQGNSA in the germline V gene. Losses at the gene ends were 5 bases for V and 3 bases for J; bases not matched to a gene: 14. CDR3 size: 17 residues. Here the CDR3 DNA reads TGTGCCAGCAGCCAGAGTGGTGGAGCGGGGGGCTTCTACGAGCAGTACTTC. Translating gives CASSQSGGAGGFYEQYF.

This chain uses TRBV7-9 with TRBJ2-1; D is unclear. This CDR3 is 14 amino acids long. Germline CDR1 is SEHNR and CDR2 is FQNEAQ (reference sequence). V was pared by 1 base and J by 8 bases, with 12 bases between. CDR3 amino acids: CASSLEHWADEQFF. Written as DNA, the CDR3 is TGTGCCAGCAGCTTAGAACACTGGGCGGATGAGCAGTTCTTC.

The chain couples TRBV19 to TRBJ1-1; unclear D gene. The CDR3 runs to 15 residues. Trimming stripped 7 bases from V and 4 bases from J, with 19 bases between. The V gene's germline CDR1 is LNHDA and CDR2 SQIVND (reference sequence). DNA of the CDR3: TGTGCCAGTATGAGGGCAGCCCTTGTCTTCACTGAAGCTTTCTTT. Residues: CASMRAALVFTEAFF.

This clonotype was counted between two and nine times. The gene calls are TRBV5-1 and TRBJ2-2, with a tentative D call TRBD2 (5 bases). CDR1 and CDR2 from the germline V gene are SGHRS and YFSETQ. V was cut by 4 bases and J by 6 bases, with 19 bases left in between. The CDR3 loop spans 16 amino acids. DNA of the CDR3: TGCGCCAGCAGCGACTATCCAGGTCTCGTGTCCGGGGAGCTGTTTTTT. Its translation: CASSDYPGLVSGELFF.

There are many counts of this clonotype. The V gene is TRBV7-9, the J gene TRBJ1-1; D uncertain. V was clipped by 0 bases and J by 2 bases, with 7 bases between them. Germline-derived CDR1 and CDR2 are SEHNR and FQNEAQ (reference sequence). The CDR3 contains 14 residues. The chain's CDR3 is CASSLALANTEAFF. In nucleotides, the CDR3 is TGTGCCAGCAGCTTAGCGTTAGCAAACACTGAAGCTTTCTTT.

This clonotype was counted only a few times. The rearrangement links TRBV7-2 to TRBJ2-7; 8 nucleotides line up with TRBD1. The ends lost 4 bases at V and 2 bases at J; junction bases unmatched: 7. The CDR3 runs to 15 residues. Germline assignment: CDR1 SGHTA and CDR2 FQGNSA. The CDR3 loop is CASSSVTGGAYEQYF. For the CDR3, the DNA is TGTGCCAGCAGCTCCGTCACAGGGGGAGCCTACGAGCAGTACTTC.

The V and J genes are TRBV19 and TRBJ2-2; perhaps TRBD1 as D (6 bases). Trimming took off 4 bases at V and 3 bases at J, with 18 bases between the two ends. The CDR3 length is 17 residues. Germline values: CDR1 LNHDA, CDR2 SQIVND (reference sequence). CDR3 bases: TGTGCCAGTAGTAGGACGACCGGGACACCCGACACCGGGGAGCTGTTTTTT. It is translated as CASSRTTGTPDTGELFF.